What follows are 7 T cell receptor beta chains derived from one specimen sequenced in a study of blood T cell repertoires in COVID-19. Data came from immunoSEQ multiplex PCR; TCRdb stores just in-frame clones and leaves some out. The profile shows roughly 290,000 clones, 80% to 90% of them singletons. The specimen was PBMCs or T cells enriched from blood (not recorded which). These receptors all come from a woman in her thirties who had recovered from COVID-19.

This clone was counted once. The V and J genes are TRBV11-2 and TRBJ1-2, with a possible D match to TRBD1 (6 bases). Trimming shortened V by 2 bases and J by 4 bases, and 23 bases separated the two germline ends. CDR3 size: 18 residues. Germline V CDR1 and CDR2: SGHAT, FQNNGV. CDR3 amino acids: CASSLIGGGTRTFYGYTF. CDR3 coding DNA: TGTGCCAGCAGCTTAATCGGGGGAGGGACAAGGACCTTCTATGGCTACACCTTC.

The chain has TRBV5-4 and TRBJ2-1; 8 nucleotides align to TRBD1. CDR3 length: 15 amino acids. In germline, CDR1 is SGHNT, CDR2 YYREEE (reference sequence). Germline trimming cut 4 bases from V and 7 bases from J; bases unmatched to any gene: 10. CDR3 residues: CASSLSGGVENEQFF. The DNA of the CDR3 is TGTGCCAGCAGCCTCTCAGGGGGCGTAGAGAATGAGCAGTTCTTC.

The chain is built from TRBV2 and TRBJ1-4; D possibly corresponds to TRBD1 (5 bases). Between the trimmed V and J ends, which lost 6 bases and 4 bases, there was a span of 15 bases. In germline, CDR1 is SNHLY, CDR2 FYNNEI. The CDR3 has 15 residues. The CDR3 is CASSAQGLYNEKLFF. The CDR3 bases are TGTGCCAGCAGCGCCCAGGGACTCTATAATGAAAAACTGTTTTTT.

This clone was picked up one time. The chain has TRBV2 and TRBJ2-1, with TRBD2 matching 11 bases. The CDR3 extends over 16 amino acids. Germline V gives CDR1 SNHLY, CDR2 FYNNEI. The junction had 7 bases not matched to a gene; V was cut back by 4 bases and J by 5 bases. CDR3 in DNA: TGTGCCAGCAGTGTTATCAGACTAGCGGGGAACAATGAGCAGTTCTTC. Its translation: CASSVIRLAGNNEQFF.

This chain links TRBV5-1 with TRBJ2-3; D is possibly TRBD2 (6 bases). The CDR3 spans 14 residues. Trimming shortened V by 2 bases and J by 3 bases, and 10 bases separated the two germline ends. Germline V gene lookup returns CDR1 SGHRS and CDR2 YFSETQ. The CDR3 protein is CASSFGRATDTQYF. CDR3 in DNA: TGCGCCAGCAGCTTCGGGAGAGCTACAGATACGCAGTATTTT.

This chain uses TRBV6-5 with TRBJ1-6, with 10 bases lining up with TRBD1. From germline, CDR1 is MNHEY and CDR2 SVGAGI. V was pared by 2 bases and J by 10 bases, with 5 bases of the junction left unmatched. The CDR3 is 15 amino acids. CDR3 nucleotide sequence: TGTGCCAGCAGTTACGGGGACAGGGGACGGTCACCCCTCCACTTT. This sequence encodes CASSYGDRGRSPLHF.

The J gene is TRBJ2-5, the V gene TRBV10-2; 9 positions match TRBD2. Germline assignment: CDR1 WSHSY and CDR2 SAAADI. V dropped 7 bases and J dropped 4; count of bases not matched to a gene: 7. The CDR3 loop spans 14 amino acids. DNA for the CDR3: TGCGCCAGCACGAGGCGGGAGGGGGGAGAGACCCAGTACTTC. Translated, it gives CASTRREGGETQYF.